The present entry profiles one T cell receptor (beta chain) with its context. The CDR3 is 17 residues long. Germline loops: CDR1 SGHDT, CDR2 YYEEEE. The V and J ends lost 4 bases and 2 bases respectively, with 22 bases between them. The sample comes from a study of blood T cell repertoires in COVID-19. About the study: There were acute and convalescent COVID-19 samples, and they came from the United States, Italy and Spain.

Original methodology: Estimates of nucleated cell counts were drawn from the amplification of reference gene primers. Generated by immunoSEQ multiplex PCR, the TCRdb table keeps only in-frame clones and is missing some. That table is the source of V, J and clone size, and D and trimming were worked out from the DNA. In the table there are 25,000 to 30,000 clones, 80% to 90% of which are singletons. The rearrangement uses TRBV5-6 and TRBJ2-7, with D possibly being TRBD2 (6 bases). Sequencing was carried out using peripheral blood. The sequence was obtained from a human donor in a cohort sampled during active COVID-19. The CDR3 sequence is CASSHQVIRERTYEQYF. The CDR3 bases are TGTGCCAGCAGCCATCAGGTTATTCGGGAGCGAACCTACGAGCAGTACTTC.